This T cell receptor (beta chain) was recorded in a study of T cell responses to AZD1222 COVID-19 vaccine. Study details: Pooling was applied to second doses at about 4 or about 12 weeks. Overall study findings and caveats: Most donors were white British and more were female, and clonal diversity was possibly underestimated. At baseline, seropositivity was found in only a handful of AZD1222 recipients. Receipt of two AZD1222 doses was followed by a rise in Spike-specific TCR breadth and depth.

The protocol was immunoSEQ multiplex PCR, while the TCRdb copy is restricted to in-frame clones and leaves out a portion. The table lists about 35,000 clones, 86% of them singletons, with 6.8% in the top ten. CDR1 and CDR2 from the germline V gene are SGHNT and YENEEA. Unmatched junction bases numbered 10, after V lost 5 bases and J lost 8 bases. The CDR3 has 16 residues. A note on this clone: The antigen remains undetermined.

This TCR came from an adult in good health. The chain carries TRBV11-3 and TRBJ2-2; the match to TRBD1 covers 11 bases. This material consisted of peripheral blood, taken on day 0 of AZD1222 vaccination. The CDR3 coding sequence is TGTGCCAGCAGCGGTGGACGGACAGGGGGCTCTGGGGAGCTGTTTTTT. It yields the protein CASSGGRTGGSGELFF. Full variable domain (remainder filled in from reference TRBV11-3 and TRBJ2-2): EAGVVQSPRYKIIEKKQPVAFWCNPISGHNTLYWYLQNLGQGPELLIRYENEEAVDDSQLPKDRFSAERLKGVDSTLKIQPAELGDSAVYLCASSGGRTGGSGELFFGEGSRLTVL.